The 20 T cell receptor beta chains below were found in one sample sequenced in a study of cytomegalovirus exposure and HLA in healthy donors. The PCR ran on 60 Vbeta and 13 Jbeta primers. TCRdb keeps only in-frame clones here, not all; method: immunoSEQ multiplex PCR. The sample lists roughly 120,000 clones; approximately 15% were seen once. The sequencing sample was made of PBMCs. These receptor sequences come from a woman aged 18-29 years in good health and CMV-seronegative.

This clone was counted only a few times. The chain combines TRBV28 with TRBJ1-1; 7 nucleotides line up with TRBD1. Germline V gene lookup returns CDR1 MDHEN and CDR2 SYDVKM. CDR3 length: 16 amino acids. The junction had 15 bases not matched to a gene; V was cut back by 6 bases and J by 5 bases. CDR3: CASSRPGGDSRTEAFF. The CDR3 nucleotides read TGTGCCAGCAGCCGACCGGGAGGGGACAGCCGGACTGAAGCTTTCTTT.

The CDR3 loop reads CSVGGDRTGELFF. CDR3 sequence (DNA): TGCAGCGTGGGCGGGGATAGGACCGGGGAGCTGTTTTTT. The chain employs TRBV29-1 and TRBJ2-2, with a possible D match to TRBD2 (6 bases). The germline V and J ends were trimmed by 6 bases and 5 bases, with 13 bases remaining between them. The CDR3 covers 13 residues. Germline V gives CDR1 SQVTM, CDR2 ANQGSEA.

This clone was seen only a few times. The chain recombines TRBV4-1 with TRBJ1-1, with D hard to call. The ends were cut back, 1 base at V and 1 base at J, with 10 bases in the middle. Germline CDR1 MGHRA, CDR2 YSYEKL. This CDR3 comprises 15 residues. The CDR3 sequence: CASSQGDIQNTEAFF. DNA of the CDR3: TGCGCCAGCAGCCAAGGCGACATACAGAACACTGAAGCTTTCTTT.

The CDR3 bases are TGTGCCAGCAGCCAAGGCAGGGGGGCTGACTATGGCTACACCTTC. Protein product: CASSQGRGADYGYTF. The chain combines TRBV14 with TRBJ1-2; the match to TRBD1 covers 7 bases. The CDR3 consists of 15 residues. J was trimmed by 3 bases and V by 1 base; bases with no gene match: 5. Germline lookup yields CDR1 SGHDN and CDR2 FVKESK.

The V and J genes are TRBV29-1 and TRBJ2-7; D uncertain. Germline V CDR1 and CDR2: SQVTM, ANQGSEA. This CDR3 has 14 amino acids. V was pared by 6 bases and J by 2 bases, with 17 bases between. Written as DNA, the CDR3 is TGCAGCGTGGTTAGGCAGGCTGATACCTACGAGCAGTACTTC. Translation gives CSVVRQADTYEQYF.

This rearrangement joins TRBV9 to TRBJ1-2; possibly TRBD1 for D (5 bases). V shed 4 bases and J shed 4 bases, with 11 bases lying between them. This CDR3 spans 13 amino acids. Germline-derived CDR1 and CDR2 are SGDLS and YYNGEE. CDR3 DNA sequence: TGTGCCAGCAGCCCGGCAGGGTCCTATGGCTACACCTTC. Amino acids: CASSPAGSYGYTF.

The V and J genes are TRBV29-1 and TRBJ1-1, with D maybe TRBD1 (6 bases). Trimming pared 6 bases from V and 5 bases from J, leaving 16 bases between. The CDR3 runs 13 residues. Germline V gene data show CDR1 as SQVTM and CDR2 as ANQGSEA. DNA of the CDR3: TGCAGCGTGGCCTCGGGGGGCGAGACTGAAGCTTTCTTT. Residues: CSVASGGETEAFF.

The rearrangement joins TRBV10-3 to TRBJ2-3; D remains ambiguous. The CDR3 spans 13 residues. The ends were cut back, 10 bases at V and 0 bases at J, with 11 bases in the middle. Germline V gene sequence: CDR1 ENHRY, CDR2 SYGVKD. CDR3 amino acids: CATNYQSTDTQYF. CDR3 coding DNA: TGTGCCACCAACTACCAAAGCACAGATACGCAGTATTTT.

This clone was counted only a few times. The V gene is TRBV2, the J gene TRBJ2-7; the match to TRBD1 covers 9 bases. The V and J ends lost 7 bases and 3 bases, in that order; junction bases with no gene match: 10. CDR3 length: 15 amino acids. Per the germline V gene, CDR1 is SNHLY and CDR2 is FYNNEI. CDR3 in DNA: TGTGCCAGCAACATACAGGGGGCCAATCTCTACGAGCAGTACTTC. Encoded protein: CASNIQGANLYEQYF.

This chain uses TRBV27 with TRBJ2-7, with 7 bases fitting TRBD2. This CDR3 has 14 amino acids. V dropped 7 bases and J dropped 2; count of bases not matched to a gene: 8. The germline gives CDR1 MNHEY, CDR2 SMNVEV (reference sequence). The CDR3, as DNA: TGTGCCAGCAAGACTAGGGACTACCCCTACGAGCAGTACTTC. Its translation: CASKTRDYPYEQYF.

In its sample, this clone was seen a few times. The genes are TRBV10-1 and TRBJ1-2; a possible D gene is TRBD1 (5 bases). CDR1 WNHNN and CDR2 SYGVQD come from the germline V gene (reference sequence). The CDR3 contains 14 residues. V was trimmed by 11 bases and J by 1 base, leaving 17 bases between them. The CDR3 loop is CASTTGGSNYGYTF. The CDR3 bases are TGCGCCTCCACGACGGGGGGGAGTAACTATGGCTACACCTTC.

This clone has a handful of counts. The chain has TRBV19 and TRBJ1-2; the D is unclear. This CDR3 has 14 residues. Trimming removed 5 bases from V and 4 bases from J, with 14 bases in between. Germline V gene lookup returns CDR1 LNHDA and CDR2 SQIVND (reference sequence). CDR3 sequence (DNA): TGTGCCAGTAGTTTCGGTCGCCAGGCCTATGGCTACACCTTC. It specifies CASSFGRQAYGYTF.

The chain couples TRBV7-6 to TRBJ1-6, with D unresolved. CDR1 is SGHVS, CDR2 FNYEAQ, per germline. The CDR3 is 13 residues long. The V and J ends lost 0 bases and 13 bases respectively, with 10 bases between them. The CDR3 nucleotides are TGTGCCAGCAGCTTAGCGCCTACCGGGCCCCTCCACTTT. This codes for CASSLAPTGPLHF.

The genes are TRBV29-1 and TRBJ1-2; D is uncertain. Germline CDR1 and CDR2: SQVTM and ANQGSEA. This CDR3 comprises 14 residues. The ends were cut back, 0 bases at V and 3 bases at J, with 11 bases in the middle. The CDR3 protein is CSVEDRYAYYGYTF. In nucleotides, the CDR3 is TGCAGCGTTGAAGATCGGTATGCCTACTATGGCTACACCTTC.

This clone was detected only a few times. The chain combines TRBV9 with TRBJ2-5; 7 nucleotides line up with TRBD2. Germline CDR1 is SGDLS and CDR2 is YYNGEE. V shed 3 bases, J shed 5 bases, and the junction held 16 bases outside the gene matches. The CDR3 is 17 residues long. The CDR3 loop is CASSGPGASGLRETQYF. CDR3 DNA: TGTGCCAGCAGCGGCCCCGGGGCTAGCGGCTTACGGGAGACCCAGTACTTC.

The chain employs TRBV7-9 and TRBJ2-5, with TRBD2 identical over 9 bases. The J call is uncertain, as TRBJ2-7 better fits the DNA end. Germline V gene sequence: CDR1 SEHNR, CDR2 FQNEAQ (reference sequence). The CDR3 covers 16 residues. CDR3 sequence (DNA): TGTGCCAGCAGCGCAGAGAAGGCGGGGGGGCCGCACGAGCAGTACTTC. It yields the protein CASSAEKAGGPHEQYF.

This clone was counted between two and nine times. The chain combines TRBV27 with TRBJ2-7, with 8 bases that match TRBD1. CDR3 size: 15 residues. The germline V gene encodes CDR1 MNHEY and CDR2 SMNVEV (reference sequence). The ends lost 1 base at V and 3 bases at J; junction bases unmatched: 5. CDR3 DNA: TGTGCCAGCAGTTTATGGCGGACAGGGATCTACGAGCAGTACTTC. As protein: CASSLWRTGIYEQYF.

V gene TRBV15 combines with J gene TRBJ1-5; D uncertain. Germline V gene sequence: CDR1 LNHNV, CDR2 YYDKDF (reference sequence). V lost 4 bases, J lost 1 base, and 5 bases lay in between. This CDR3 is 13 amino acids long. This CDR3 reads CATSISSNQPQHF. DNA for the CDR3: TGTGCCACCAGCATAAGCAGCAATCAGCCCCAGCATTTT.

This clone was seen more than once but under ten times. The chain has TRBV5-1 and TRBJ1-1, with D perhaps TRBD1 (5 bases). The CDR3 runs to 14 residues. CDR1 SGHRS and CDR2 YFSETQ come from the germline V gene. Trimming shortened V by 0 bases and J by 5 bases, and 11 bases separated the two germline ends. The CDR3 region has the DNA TGCGCCAGCAGCTTGGTGGCGGGGGGGACTGAAGCTTTCTTT. As protein: CASSLVAGGTEAFF. The full variable domain, completed using reference TRBV5-1 and TRBJ1-1, is KAGVTQTPRYLIKTRGQQVTLSCSPISGHRSVSWYQQTPGQGLQFLFEYFSETQRNKGNFPGRFSGRQFSNSRSEMNVSTLELGDSALYLCASSLVAGGTEAFFGQGTRLTVV.

This sequence joins TRBV7-5 and TRBJ1-5. TRBV7-5 is classified as a pseudogene. The length of the CDR3 is 16 residues. The CDR3 DNA reads as TGTGTCAGAAGCTTAGAAACCCGGAGGGGTAATCAGCCCCAGCATTTT. Protein product: CVRSLETRRGNQPQHF.